The source of this T cell receptor beta chain is a study of blood T cell repertoires in COVID-19. Overall study context: Material from acute and convalescent COVID-19 was sourced from the United States, Italy and Spain. PBMCs, B-cell-depleted T cells, or T cells provided the cDNA or gDNA that made up the material.

In the study's own analysis: How many nucleated cells were present was estimated from reference gene primer amplification. The data were produced by immunoSEQ multiplex PCR, yet TCRdb's version contains in-frame clones alone and is incomplete. The V and J calls and clone size are taken from that table; D and trimming were inferred from the DNA. Of over 350,000 clones in the sample, 86% were seen once. This CDR3 comprises 14 residues. The germline V gene has CDR1 SGHTA and CDR2 FQGNSA. V lost 5 bases to trimming and J lost 4 bases; unmatched junction nucleotides: 7. This chain uses TRBV7-2 with TRBJ1-2; 7 nucleotides align to TRBD1. The sequence derives from a woman in her thirties with active or convalescent COVID-19. The sample comprised peripheral blood. DNA for the CDR3: TGTGCCAGCAGCCCCCAGTCAGGGGGCTATGGCTACACCTTC. This translates into CASSPQSGGYGYTF.